Listed below are T cell receptor beta chains from one sample, sequenced in a study of T cells of healthy individuals. TCRdb re-called the 5' RACE reads through MiXCR, storing one row per CDR3 protein. The table includes about 96,000 distinct CDR3 sequences, around 17% detected once. These receptors were collected from a human donor in good health. The CDR3 runs from the conserved cysteine through the conserved F or W. D genes are given only for firm matches. The size field is filled for only some rows; it gives once, few, many or a size class.

j_gene,abundance,v_gene,d_gene,CDR3aa,CDR3nt
TRBJ1-5,many,TRBV4-1,NA,CASSQDTGQEWSNQPQHF,TGCGCCAGCAGCCAAGATACGGGGCAGGAGTGGAGCAATCAGCCCCAGCATTTT
TRBJ2-7,NA,TRBV11-2,TRBD2,CASSTGLAATYEQYF,TGTGCCAGCAGCACGGGACTAGCAGCTACCTACGAGCAGTACTTC
TRBJ2-5,NA,TRBV6-5,NA,CASSLLGVETQYF,TGTGCCAGCAGCTTACTAGGGGTGGAGACCCAGTACTTC
TRBJ1-1,NA,TRBV6-2/TRBV6-3,NA,CASRTQGGTEAFF,TGTGCCAGCAGGACTCAGGGAGGCACTGAAGCTTTCTTT
TRBJ2-3,NA,TRBV20-1,TRBD2,CSARAAGGRLRPDTQYF,TGCAGTGCTAGAGCCGCGGGAGGGAGGCTTCGGCCAGATACGCAGTATTTT
TRBJ2-5,NA,TRBV11-1,NA,CASSLAGRGQETQYF,TGTGCCAGCAGCTTAGCCGGGCGGGGCCAAGAGACCCAGTACTTC
TRBJ2-2,few,TRBV12-3/TRBV12-4,TRBD1,CASSAGTVAGELFF,TGTGCCAGCAGTGCCGGGACAGTTGCCGGGGAGCTGTTTTTT
TRBJ2-1,many,TRBV25-1,TRBD2,CASEPGTSGNNEQFF,TGTGCCAGCGAGCCCGGGACTAGCGGAAACAATGAGCAGTTCTTC
TRBJ1-4,few,TRBV5-1,NA,CASSRDQGDNEKLFF,TGCGCCAGTTCCAGAGACCAGGGCGATAATGAAAAACTGTTTTTT
TRBJ2-1,few,TRBV28,NA,CASSVPKRNANEQFF,TGTGCCAGCAGCGTCCCTAAAAGGAATGCGAATGAGCAGTTCTTC
TRBJ1-1,many,TRBV5-6,TRBD1,CASSWGGTGRRYTEAFF,TGTGCCAGCAGCTGGGGAGGGACAGGGAGGAGGTACACTGAAGCTTTCTTT
TRBJ2-3,NA,TRBV20-1,NA,CSARDLGSSTDTQYF,TGCAGTGCTAGAGATCTCGGATCTAGCACAGATACGCAGTATTTT
TRBJ1-6,many,TRBV6-2/TRBV6-3,TRBD1,CASSPRQGVFYNSPLHF,TGTGCCAGCAGTCCTCGACAGGGGGTTTTCTATAATTCACCCCTCCACTTT
TRBJ2-6,once,TRBV7-9,NA,CASSKLAFSGANVLTF,TGTGCCAGCAGCAAATTGGCGTTCTCTGGGGCCAACGTCCTGACTTTC
TRBJ1-2,few,TRBV4-1,NA,CASSRRGLDGYTF,TGCGCCAGCAGCAGACGGGGGCTTGATGGCTACACCTTC
TRBJ1-5,NA,TRBV6-2/TRBV6-3,TRBD1,CASSYSRGRGQGGVRSNQPQHF,TGTGCCAGCAGTTACTCGAGAGGAAGGGGACAGGGGGGAGTCCGGAGCAATCAGCCCCAGCATTTT
TRBJ2-7,few,TRBV20-1,NA,CSARGAQNLSYEQYF,TGCAGTGCCCGAGGGGCCCAAAACCTCTCCTACGAGCAGTACTTC
TRBJ1-2,few,TRBV5-1,TRBD1,CASSPGTGDGYTF,TGCGCCAGCAGCCCAGGGACAGGGGATGGCTACACCTTC
TRBJ1-6,many,TRBV7-8,NA,CASSLVGWGNDYNSPLHF,TGTGCCAGCAGCTTAGTGGGTTGGGGAAATGACTATAATTCACCCCTCCACTTT
TRBJ1-1,NA,TRBV20-1,NA,CSAREGRNTEAFF,TGCAGTGCTAGAGAGGGGAGGAACACTGAAGCTTTCTTT
TRBJ2-5,few,TRBV10-3,NA,CAITDGPGETQYF,TGTGCCATCACAGACGGTCCCGGAGAGACCCAGTACTTC
TRBJ2-2,few,TRBV7-6,NA,CASSFDRPNTGELFF,TGTGCCAGCAGCTTCGACAGACCGAACACCGGGGAGCTGTTTTTT
TRBJ2-1,many,TRBV9,NA,CASSVGVSVDYNEQFF,TGTGCCAGCAGCGTAGGGGTTAGCGTAGACTACAATGAGCAGTTCTTC
TRBJ2-2,few,TRBV5-1,NA,CASSSSIGGGTNTGELFF,TGCGCCAGCAGCTCCTCCATAGGTGGGGGCACGAACACCGGGGAGCTGTTTTTT
TRBJ2-7,many,TRBV29-1,NA,CSVGRDRNSYEQYF,TGCAGCGTTGGGAGGGACAGAAACTCCTACGAGCAGTACTTC
TRBJ2-7,NA,TRBV5-4,TRBD1,CASSPSWPGGQGMGEQYF,TGTGCCAGCAGCCCCTCATGGCCGGGGGGACAGGGAATGGGCGAGCAGTACTTC
TRBJ2-7,NA,TRBV11-1,NA,CASSLAEYEQYF,TGTGCCAGCAGCTTAGCAGAATACGAGCAGTACTTC
TRBJ1-4,many,TRBV12-3/TRBV12-4,NA,CASSTDRDINEKLFF,TGTGCCAGCAGTACGGACCGGGACATTAATGAAAAACTGTTTTTT
TRBJ2-1,NA,TRBV14,NA,CASSLRPIGEQFF,TGTGCCAGCAGCCTCCGTCCCATCGGGGAGCAGTTCTTC
TRBJ1-1,NA,TRBV7-3,NA,CASSLTVITEAFF,TGTGCCAGCAGCTTAACAGTTATCACTGAAGCTTTCTTT
TRBJ1-5,few,TRBV7-2,TRBD1,CASSLKGVTGGTPQHF,TGTGCCAGCAGCTTAAAGGGGGTGACAGGGGGTACGCCCCAGCATTTT
TRBJ2-1,many,TRBV20-1,TRBD2,CSARDHGGRANEQFF,TGCAGTGCTAGAGATCATGGCGGGAGGGCGAATGAGCAGTTCTTC
TRBJ1-1,few,TRBV11-2,NA,CASSFLGAGSTEAFF,TGTGCCAGCAGCTTTCTGGGGGCGGGGAGCACTGAAGCTTTCTTT
TRBJ2-7,NA,TRBV20-1,NA,CSAGYRVETEQYF,TGCAGTGCTGGATACAGGGTCGAGACCGAGCAGTACTTC
TRBJ1-3,many,TRBV28,NA,CASSFHSGNTIYF,TGTGCCAGCAGTTTCCACTCTGGAAACACCATATATTTT
TRBJ2-2,many,TRBV5-1,NA,CASSSPMEGALITGELFF,TGCGCCAGCAGCTCCCCGATGGAGGGGGCATTAATTACCGGGGAGCTGTTTTTT
TRBJ2-3,many,TRBV20-1,NA,CSARLGPAQDTQYF,TGCAGTGCTAGACTAGGACCGGCCCAAGATACGCAGTATTTT
TRBJ2-7,few,TRBV27,TRBD1,CASSLEDRGDEQYF,TGTGCCAGCAGTTTAGAGGACAGGGGCGACGAGCAGTACTTC
TRBJ1-1,many,TRBV6-2/TRBV6-3,NA,CARIRHTEAFF,TGTGCCAGAATACGCCACACTGAAGCTTTCTTT
TRBJ2-7,NA,TRBV3-1,NA,CASSQSRGFYEQYF,TGTGCCAGCAGCCAATCCAGGGGTTTCTACGAGCAGTACTTC
TRBJ2-5,NA,TRBV12-3/TRBV12-4,TRBD1,CASSLGAYRGETQYF,TGTGCCAGCAGTTTAGGGGCTTACAGGGGCGAGACCCAGTACTTC
TRBJ2-3,many,TRBV6-2/TRBV6-3,NA,CASSLSETRTDTQYF,TGTGCCAGCAGTCTATCCGAGACTCGCACAGATACGCAGTATTTT
TRBJ1-4,many,TRBV7-8,NA,CASSLDGRVEKLFF,TGTGCCAGCAGCTTGGACGGGAGGGTTGAAAAACTGTTTTTT
TRBJ2-2,few,TRBV7-9,NA,CASSYSDRDTGELFF,TGTGCCAGCAGTTACTCCGACAGAGACACCGGGGAGCTGTTTTTT
TRBJ2-2,many,TRBV18,NA,CASSRAGELFF,TGTGCCAGCTCACGGGCCGGGGAGCTGTTTTTT
TRBJ1-1,many,TRBV29-1,NA,CSVEASPFTEAFF,TGCAGCGTTGAAGCTTCGCCTTTCACTGAAGCTTTCTTT
TRBJ2-1,NA,TRBV6-2/TRBV6-3,TRBD2,CASSSSRTSGRQFF,TGTGCCAGCAGTTCCTCAAGGACTAGCGGGAGGCAGTTCTTC
TRBJ2-3,few,TRBV7-2,TRBD2,CASSILERGQFTDTQYF,TGTGCCAGCAGCATACTCGAGCGGGGGCAATTCACAGATACGCAGTATTTT
TRBJ1-1,NA,TRBV9,TRBD1,CASSGDRGAFF,TGTGCCAGCAGTGGGGACAGGGGAGCTTTCTTT
TRBJ1-5,few,TRBV4-3,NA,CASSQEYQGTNQPQHF,TGCGCCAGCAGCCAAGAGTACCAGGGCACAAATCAGCCCCAGCATTTT
TRBJ2-1,NA,TRBV28,TRBD1,CASTVQGARNEQFF,TGTGCCAGCACCGTACAGGGGGCGCGGAATGAGCAGTTCTTC
TRBJ2-7,few,TRBV2,TRBD2,CASHPLAGVEQYF,TGTGCCAGCCACCCGCTAGCGGGGGTCGAGCAGTACTTC
TRBJ2-3,NA,TRBV27,NA,CASSILGVGVGDTQYF,TGTGCCAGCAGTATACTCGGGGTTGGCGTAGGAGATACGCAGTATTTT
TRBJ2-2,many,TRBV7-9,NA,CASGSMLFF,TGTGCCAGCGGCAGTATGCTGTTTTTT
TRBJ2-5,many,TRBV20-1,NA,CSARGDQMGRTLIQETQYF,TGCAGTGCTAGAGGAGATCAGATGGGACGGACCTTAATACAAGAGACCCAGTACTTC
TRBJ2-7,NA,TRBV28,NA,CASSHGTIYEQYF,TGTGCCAGCAGCCACGGGACCATCTACGAGCAGTACTTC
TRBJ2-7,NA,TRBV5-1,NA,CASSLGTNRVEQYF,TGCGCCAGCAGCTTGGGGACTAACCGAGTCGAGCAGTACTTC
TRBJ1-4,few,TRBV9,NA,CASAGGASEKLFF,TGTGCCTCCGCCGGGGGGGCGTCTGAAAAACTGTTTTTT
TRBJ2-7,many,TRBV6-2/TRBV6-3,NA,CATRISRGGGREQYF,TGTGCCACCCGGATCTCCCGTGGGGGGGGCCGCGAGCAGTACTTC
TRBJ2-2,NA,TRBV20-1,TRBD2,CSARERGGHTGELFF,TGCAGTGCTAGAGAGCGGGGGGGCCACACCGGGGAGCTGTTTTTT